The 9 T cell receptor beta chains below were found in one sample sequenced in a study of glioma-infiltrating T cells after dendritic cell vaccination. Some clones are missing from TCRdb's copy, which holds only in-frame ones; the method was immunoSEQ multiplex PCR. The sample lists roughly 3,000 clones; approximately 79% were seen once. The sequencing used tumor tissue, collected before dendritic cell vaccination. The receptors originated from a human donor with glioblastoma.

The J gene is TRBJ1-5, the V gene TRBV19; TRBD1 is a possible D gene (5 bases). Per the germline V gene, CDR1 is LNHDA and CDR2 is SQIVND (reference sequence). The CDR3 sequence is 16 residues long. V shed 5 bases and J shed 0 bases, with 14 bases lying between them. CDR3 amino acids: CASSPWGGNSNQPQHF. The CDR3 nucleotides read TGTGCCAGTAGTCCCTGGGGGGGGAATAGCAATCAGCCCCAGCATTTT.

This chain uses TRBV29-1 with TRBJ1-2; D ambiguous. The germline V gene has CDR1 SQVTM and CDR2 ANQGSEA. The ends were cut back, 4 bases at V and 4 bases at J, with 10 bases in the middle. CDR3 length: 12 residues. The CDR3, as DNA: TGCAGCGTTGGACTGGTTGGCTATGGCTACACCTTC. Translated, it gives CSVGLVGYGYTF.

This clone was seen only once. CDR3 bases: TGTGCCAGTAGTATAGGGTTGAGGGGGCCTATCGACGAGCAGTACTTC. Translation gives CASSIGLRGPIDEQYF. The V call is TRBV19, the J call TRBJ2-7; TRBD1 aligns across 7 bases. This CDR3 is built from 16 residues. Germline lookup yields CDR1 LNHDA and CDR2 SQIVND (reference sequence). Trimming took 1 base from V and 5 from J; bases not matched to a gene: 11.

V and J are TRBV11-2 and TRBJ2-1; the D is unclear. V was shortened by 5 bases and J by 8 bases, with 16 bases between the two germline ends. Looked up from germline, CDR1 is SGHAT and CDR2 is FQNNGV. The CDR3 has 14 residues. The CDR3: CASSRGMVRDEQFF. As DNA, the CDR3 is TGTGCCAGCAGCCGCGGCATGGTGCGAGATGAGCAGTTCTTC. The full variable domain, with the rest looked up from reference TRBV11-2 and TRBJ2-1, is EAGVAQSPRYKIIEKRQSVAFWCNPISGHATLYWYQQILGQGPKLLIQFQNNGVVDDSQLPKDRFSAERLKGVDSTLKIQPAKLEDSAVYLCASSRGMVRDEQFFGPGTRLTVL.

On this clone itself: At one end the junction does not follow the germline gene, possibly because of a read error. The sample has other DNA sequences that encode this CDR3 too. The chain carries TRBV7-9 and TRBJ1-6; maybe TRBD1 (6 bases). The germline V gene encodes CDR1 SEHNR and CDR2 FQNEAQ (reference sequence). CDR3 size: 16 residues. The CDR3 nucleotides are TGTGCCAGCAGCGACCCGACAGGCTCTAAGGATTCCCCCCTCCACTTT. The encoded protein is CASSDPTGSKDSPLHF.

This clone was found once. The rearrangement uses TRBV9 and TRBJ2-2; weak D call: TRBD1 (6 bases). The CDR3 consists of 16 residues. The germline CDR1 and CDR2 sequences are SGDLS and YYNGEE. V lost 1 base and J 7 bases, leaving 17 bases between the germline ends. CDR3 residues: CASSVKQGQIVGELFF. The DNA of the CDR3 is TGTGCCAGCAGCGTAAAACAGGGCCAAATAGTCGGGGAGCTGTTTTTT.

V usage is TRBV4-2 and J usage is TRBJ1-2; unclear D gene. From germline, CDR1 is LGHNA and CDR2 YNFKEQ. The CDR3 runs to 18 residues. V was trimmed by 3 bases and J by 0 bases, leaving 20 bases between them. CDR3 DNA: TGTGCCAGCAGCCAGGAGATTGTCGCATCTGAAGCTAACTATGGCTACACCTTC. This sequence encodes CASSQEIVASEANYGYTF.

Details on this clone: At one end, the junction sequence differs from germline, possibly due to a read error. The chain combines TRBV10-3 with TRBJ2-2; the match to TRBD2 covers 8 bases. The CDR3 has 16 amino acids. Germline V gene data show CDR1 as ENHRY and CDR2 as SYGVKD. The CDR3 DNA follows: TGTGCCAGCAGTTACCTTGCGGGGGGGAACACCGGGGAGCTGTTTTTT. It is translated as CASSYLAGGNTGELFF.

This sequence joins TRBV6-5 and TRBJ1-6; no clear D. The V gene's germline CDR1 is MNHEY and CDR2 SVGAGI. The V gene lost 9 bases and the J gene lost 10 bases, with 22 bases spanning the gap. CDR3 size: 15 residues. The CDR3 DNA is TGTGCCAGGACTGACCCTTCAGGCGGGAAATCACCCCTCCACTTT. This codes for CARTDPSGGKSPLHF.